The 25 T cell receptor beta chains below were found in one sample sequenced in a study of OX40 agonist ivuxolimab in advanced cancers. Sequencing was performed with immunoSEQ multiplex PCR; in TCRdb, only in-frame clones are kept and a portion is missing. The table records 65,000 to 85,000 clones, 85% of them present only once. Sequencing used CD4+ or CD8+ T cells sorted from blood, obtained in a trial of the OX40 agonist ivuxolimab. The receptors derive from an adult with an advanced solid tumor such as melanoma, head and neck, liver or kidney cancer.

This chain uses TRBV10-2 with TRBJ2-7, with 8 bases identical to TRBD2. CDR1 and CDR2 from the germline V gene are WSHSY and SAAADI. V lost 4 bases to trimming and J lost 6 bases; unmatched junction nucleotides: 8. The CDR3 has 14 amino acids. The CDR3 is CASSAQRESGEQYF. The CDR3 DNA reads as TGCGCCAGCAGTGCCCAGCGGGAGAGCGGCGAGCAGTACTTC.

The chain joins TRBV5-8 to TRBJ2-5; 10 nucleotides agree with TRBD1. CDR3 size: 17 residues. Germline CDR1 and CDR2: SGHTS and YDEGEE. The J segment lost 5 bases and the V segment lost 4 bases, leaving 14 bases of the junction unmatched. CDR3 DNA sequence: TGTGCCAGCAGCCCAAGGCCGGGACAGGGGACAGAGGAGACCCAGTACTTC. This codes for CASSPRPGQGTEETQYF. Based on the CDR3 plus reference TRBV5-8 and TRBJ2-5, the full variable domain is EAGVTQSPTHLIKTRGQQATLRCSPISGHTSVYWYQQALGLGLQFLLWYDEGEERNRGNFPPRFSGRQFPNYSSELNVNALELEDSALYLCASSPRPGQGTEETQYFGPGTRLLVL.

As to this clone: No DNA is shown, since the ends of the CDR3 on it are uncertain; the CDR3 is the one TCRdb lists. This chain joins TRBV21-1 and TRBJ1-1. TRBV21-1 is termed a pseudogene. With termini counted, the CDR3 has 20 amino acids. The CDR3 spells CASSKEVGLGAGPMNTEAFF.

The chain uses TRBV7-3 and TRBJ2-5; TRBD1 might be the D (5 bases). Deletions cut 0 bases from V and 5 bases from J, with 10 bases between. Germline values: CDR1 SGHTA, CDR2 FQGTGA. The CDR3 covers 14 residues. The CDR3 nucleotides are TGTGCCAGCAGCTTAACAGGGGTTGGGGAGACCCAGTACTTC. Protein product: CASSLTGVGETQYF.

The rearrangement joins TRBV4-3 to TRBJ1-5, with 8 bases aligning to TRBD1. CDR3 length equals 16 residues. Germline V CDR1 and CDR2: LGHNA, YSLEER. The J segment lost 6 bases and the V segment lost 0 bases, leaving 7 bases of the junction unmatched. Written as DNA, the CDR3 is TGCGCCAGCAGCCAAGAGCCCGGACAGGGTGCTCAGCCCCAGCATTTT. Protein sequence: CASSQEPGQGAQPQHF.

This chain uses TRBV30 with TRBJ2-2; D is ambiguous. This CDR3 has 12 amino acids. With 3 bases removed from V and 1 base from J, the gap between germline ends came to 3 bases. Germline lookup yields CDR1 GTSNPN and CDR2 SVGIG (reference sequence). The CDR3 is CAWRLNTGELFF. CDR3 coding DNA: TGTGCCTGGAGGCTGAACACCGGGGAGCTGTTTTTT.

As DNA, the CDR3 is TGTGCCAGCTCCCGGGACGGCCGGAATGAGCAGTTCTTC. This sequence encodes CASSRDGRNEQFF. The J gene is TRBJ2-1, the V gene TRBV28, with D perhaps assigned TRBD1 or TRBD2 (5 bases each). CDR3 size: 13 residues. The germline CDR1 and CDR2 sequences are MDHEN and SYDVKM. V was cut by 8 bases and J by 7 bases, with 15 bases left in between.

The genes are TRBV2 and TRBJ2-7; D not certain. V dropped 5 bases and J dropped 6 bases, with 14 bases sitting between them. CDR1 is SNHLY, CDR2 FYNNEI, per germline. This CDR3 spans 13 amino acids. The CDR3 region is CASSFDQVGEQYF. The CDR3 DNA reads TGTGCCAGCAGTTTCGACCAGGTCGGCGAGCAGTACTTC. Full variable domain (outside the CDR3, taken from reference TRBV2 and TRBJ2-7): EPEVTQTPSHQVTQMGQEVILRCVPISNHLYFYWYRQILGQKVEFLVSFYNNEISEKSEIFDDQFSVERPDGSNFTLKIRSTKLEDSAMYFCASSFDQVGEQYFGPGTRLTVT.

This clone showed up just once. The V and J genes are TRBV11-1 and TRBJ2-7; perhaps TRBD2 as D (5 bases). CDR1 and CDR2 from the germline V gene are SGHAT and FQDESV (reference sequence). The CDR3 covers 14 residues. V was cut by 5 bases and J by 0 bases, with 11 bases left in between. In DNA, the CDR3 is TGTGCCAGCAGCCCGGACTTGAGCTCCTACGAGCAGTACTTC. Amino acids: CASSPDLSSYEQYF.

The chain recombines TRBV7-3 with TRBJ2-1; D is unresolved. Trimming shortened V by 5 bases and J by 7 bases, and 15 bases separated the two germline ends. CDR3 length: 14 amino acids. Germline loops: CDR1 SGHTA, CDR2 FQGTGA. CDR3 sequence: CASSIGPLLNEQFF. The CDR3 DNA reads TGTGCCAGCAGCATAGGCCCCCTCCTTAATGAGCAGTTCTTC.

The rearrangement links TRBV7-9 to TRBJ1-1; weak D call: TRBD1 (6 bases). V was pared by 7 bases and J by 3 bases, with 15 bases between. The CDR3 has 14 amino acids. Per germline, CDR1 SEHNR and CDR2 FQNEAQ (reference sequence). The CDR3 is CASTRIGGDTEAFF. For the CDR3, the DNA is TGTGCCAGCACCCGTATAGGGGGGGACACTGAAGCTTTCTTT.

Written as DNA, the CDR3 is TGTGCCAGCAGCTCCCGATCAGACAGGGTAGAGACCCAGTACTTC. This codes for CASSSRSDRVETQYF. The gene calls are TRBV11-2 and TRBJ2-5; 7 nucleotides align to TRBD1. The CDR3 is 15 residues long. Germline loops: CDR1 SGHAT, CDR2 FQNNGV. Trimming at V came to 4 bases and at J to 4 bases, leaving 9 bases not matched to a gene.

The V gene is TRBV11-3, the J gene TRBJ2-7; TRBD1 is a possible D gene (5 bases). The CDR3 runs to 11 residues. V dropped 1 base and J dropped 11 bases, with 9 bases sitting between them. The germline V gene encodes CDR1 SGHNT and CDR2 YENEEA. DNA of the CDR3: TGTGCCAGCAGCTTAGGGGGCCCTAAGTACTTC. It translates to CASSLGGPKYF.

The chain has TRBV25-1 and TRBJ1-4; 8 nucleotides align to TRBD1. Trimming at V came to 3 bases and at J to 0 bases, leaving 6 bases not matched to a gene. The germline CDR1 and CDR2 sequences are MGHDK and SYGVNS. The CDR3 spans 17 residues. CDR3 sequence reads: CASSDFETGATNEKLFF. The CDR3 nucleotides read TGTGCCAGCAGTGATTTCGAGACAGGGGCAACTAATGAAAAACTGTTTTTT.

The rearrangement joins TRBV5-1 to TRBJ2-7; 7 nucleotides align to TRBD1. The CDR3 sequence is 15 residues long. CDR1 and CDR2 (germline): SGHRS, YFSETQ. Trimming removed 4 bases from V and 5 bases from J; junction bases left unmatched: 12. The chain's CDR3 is CASSLSLDRANEQYF. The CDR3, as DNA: TGCGCCAGCAGCCTGAGTCTCGACAGGGCGAACGAGCAGTACTTC.

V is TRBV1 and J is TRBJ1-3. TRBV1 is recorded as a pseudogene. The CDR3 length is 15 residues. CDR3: CTRARGPYSGNTIYF. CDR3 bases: TGCACCAGAGCACGGGGGCCCTACTCTGGAAACACCATATATTTT.

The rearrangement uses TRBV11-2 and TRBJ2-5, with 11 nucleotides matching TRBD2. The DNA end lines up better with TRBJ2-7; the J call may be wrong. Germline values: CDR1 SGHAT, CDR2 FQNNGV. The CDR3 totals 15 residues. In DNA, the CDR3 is TGTGCCAGCAGCCGGGGACTAGCGGTTACCTACGAGCAGTACTTC. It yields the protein CASSRGLAVTYEQYF.

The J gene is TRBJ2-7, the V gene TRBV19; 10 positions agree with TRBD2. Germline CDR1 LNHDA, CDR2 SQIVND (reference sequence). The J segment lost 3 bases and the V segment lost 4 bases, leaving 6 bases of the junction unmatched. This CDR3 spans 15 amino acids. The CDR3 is CASSTGTSAGYEQYF. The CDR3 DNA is TGTGCCAGTAGTACCGGGACTAGCGCGGGCTACGAGCAGTACTTC.

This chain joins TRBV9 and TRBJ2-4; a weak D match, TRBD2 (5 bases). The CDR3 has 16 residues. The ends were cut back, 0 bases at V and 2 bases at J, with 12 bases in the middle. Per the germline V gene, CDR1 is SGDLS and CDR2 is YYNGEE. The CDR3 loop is CASSVGSAGTKNIQYF. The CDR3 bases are TGTGCCAGCAGCGTAGGATCGGCCGGGACCAAAAACATTCAGTACTTC.

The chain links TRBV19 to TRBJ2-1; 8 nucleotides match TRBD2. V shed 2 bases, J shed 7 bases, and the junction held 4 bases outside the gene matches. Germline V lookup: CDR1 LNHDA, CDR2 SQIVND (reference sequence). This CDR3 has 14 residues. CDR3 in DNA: TGTGCCAGTAGTATACCGGGAGGGCGGAATGAGCAGTTCTTC. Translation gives CASSIPGGRNEQFF.

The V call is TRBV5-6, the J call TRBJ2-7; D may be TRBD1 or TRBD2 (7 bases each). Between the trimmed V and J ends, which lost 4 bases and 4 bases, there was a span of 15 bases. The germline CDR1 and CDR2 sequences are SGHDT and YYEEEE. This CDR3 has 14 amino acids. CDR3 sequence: CASSVTGRGYEQYF. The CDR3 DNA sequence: TGTGCCAGCAGCGTGACAGGGCGGGGGTACGAGCAGTACTTC.

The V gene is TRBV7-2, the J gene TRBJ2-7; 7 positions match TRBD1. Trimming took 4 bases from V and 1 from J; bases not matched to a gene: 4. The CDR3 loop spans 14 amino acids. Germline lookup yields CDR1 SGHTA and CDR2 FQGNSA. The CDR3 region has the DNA TGTGCCAGCAGCTCGTGGGGACAGTCCTACGAGCAGTACTTC. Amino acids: CASSSWGQSYEQYF. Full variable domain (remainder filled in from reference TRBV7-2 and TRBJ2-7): GAGVSQSPSNKVTEKGKDVELRCDPISGHTALYWYRQSLGQGLEFLIYFQGNSAPDKSGLPSDRFSAERTGGSVSTLTIQRTQQEDSAVYLCASSSWGQSYEQYFGPGTRLTVT.

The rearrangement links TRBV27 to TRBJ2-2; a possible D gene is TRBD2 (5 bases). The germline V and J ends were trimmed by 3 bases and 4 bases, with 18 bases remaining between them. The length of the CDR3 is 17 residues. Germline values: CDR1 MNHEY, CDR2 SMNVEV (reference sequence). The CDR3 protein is CASSFPGRGSSTGELFF. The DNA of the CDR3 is TGTGCCAGCAGTTTCCCCGGCAGAGGGAGTTCCACCGGGGAGCTGTTTTTT.

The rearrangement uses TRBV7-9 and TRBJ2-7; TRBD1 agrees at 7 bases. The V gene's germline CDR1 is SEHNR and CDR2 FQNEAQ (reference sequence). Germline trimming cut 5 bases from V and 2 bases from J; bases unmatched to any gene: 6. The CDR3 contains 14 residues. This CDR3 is CASSLTGVPYEQYF. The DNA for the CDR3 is TGTGCCAGCAGCCTCACAGGGGTCCCCTACGAGCAGTACTTC.

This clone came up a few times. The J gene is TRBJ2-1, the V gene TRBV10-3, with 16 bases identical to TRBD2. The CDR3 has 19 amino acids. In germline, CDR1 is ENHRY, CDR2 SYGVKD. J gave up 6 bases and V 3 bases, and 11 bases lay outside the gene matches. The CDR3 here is CAISDPGTSGGAGANEQFF. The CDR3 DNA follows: TGTGCCATCAGTGACCCCGGGACTAGCGGGGGGGCCGGTGCCAATGAGCAGTTCTTC.